This T cell receptor (beta chain) comes out of a study of Ad26.COV2.S vaccination and SARS-CoV-2 variants. The study's findings and limits: Analyses that measured TCR breadth and depth may have underestimated total T cell responses.

In the case of this clone: Antigen: not known.

Sequencing was performed with immunoSEQ multiplex PCR; in TCRdb, only in-frame clones are kept and a portion is missing. Of hundreds of thousands of clones in the sample, 80% to 90% were seen once. The CDR3 sequence is 16 residues long. Germline loops: CDR1 SGHVS, CDR2 FQNEAQ. V gave up 1 base and J gave up 2 bases; unmatched junction bases: 5. Treatment here: roughly 20 received Ad26.COV2.S at low or high dose, single or two shots; roughly five received placebo; per-sample allocation not given. Sample collection was performed on day 63 after the first vaccine or placebo injection. Immunization relied on an Ad26 vector, which expressed Wuhan-strain SARS-CoV-2 spike.

The J gene is TRBJ2-3, the V gene TRBV7-8; 8 bases line up with TRBD2. The origin of this receptor is a person between 18 and 65 years old who received the Ad26.COV2.S COVID-19 vaccine or a placebo. Sample: peripheral blood, taken in a trial of Ad26.COV2.S vaccine versus placebo. This CDR3 is CASSLVSGGDTDTQYF. The CDR3 DNA follows: TGTGCCAGCAGCTTAGTAAGCGGGGGAGACACAGATACGCAGTATTTT. Full variable domain (remainder filled in from reference TRBV7-8 and TRBJ2-3): GAGVSQSPRYKVAKRGQDVALRCDPISGHVSLFWYQQALGQGPEFLTYFQNEAQLDKSGLPSDRFFAERPEGSVSTLKIQRTQQEDSAVYLCASSLVSGGDTDTQYFGPGTRLTVL.